The 28 T cell receptor beta chains below all came from one sample that was sequenced in a study of blood T cell repertoires in COVID-19. The table came from immunoSEQ multiplex PCR; TCRdb's copy has only in-frame clones and leaves some out. This table has some 46,000 clones, less than 90% appearing once. Sequencing was carried out using peripheral blood. The receptors stem from a man between 60 and 70 years old with active COVID-19.

The chain uses TRBV27 and TRBJ2-1; TRBD2 aligns across 10 bases. The CDR3 consists of 16 residues. The ends lost 6 bases at V and 3 bases at J; junction bases unmatched: 8. Germline V CDR1 and CDR2: MNHEY, SMNVEV (reference sequence). CDR3 residues: CASRQSSGSVYNEQFF. CDR3 nucleotide sequence: TGTGCCAGCAGGCAATCTAGCGGGAGTGTCTACAATGAGCAGTTCTTC.

The chain links TRBV25-1 to TRBJ2-7; 9 bases align to TRBD2. The germline CDR1 and CDR2 sequences are MGHDK and SYGVNS. The trim removed 7 bases at V and 3 bases at J, leaving 16 bases unmatched. The CDR3 sequence is 17 residues long. CDR3 in DNA: TGTGCCAGCACCACCCGCGGGGGGGGGAAAAACATCTACGAGCAGTACTTC. Protein: CASTTRGGGKNIYEQYF.

This clone occurred once. V and J are TRBV9 and TRBJ2-2; 7 nucleotides align to TRBD2. Germline V CDR1 and CDR2: SGDLS, YYNGEE. Losses at the gene ends were 0 bases for V and 5 bases for J; bases not matched to a gene: 7. The CDR3 is 16 amino acids. The CDR3 DNA reads TGTGCCAGCAGCGTAGGTGCGGGAGTAGGGACCGGGGAGCTGTTTTTT. Its protein product is CASSVGAGVGTGELFF. The full variable domain, its missing parts supplied by reference TRBV9 and TRBJ2-2, is DSGVTQTPKHLITATGQRVTLRCSPRSGDLSVYWYQQSLDQGLQFLIQYYNGEERAKGNILERFSAQQFPDLHSELNLSSLELGDSALYFCASSVGAGVGTGELFFGEGSRLTVL.

The table lists this clone with a count of one. The V gene is TRBV11-2, the J gene TRBJ2-3; tentatively, D is TRBD2 (6 bases). The CDR3 is 12 residues long. V lost 4 bases and J 4 bases, leaving 6 bases between the germline ends. Germline V lookup: CDR1 SGHAT, CDR2 FQNNGV. CDR3 sequence reads: CASSWRADTQYF. DNA of the CDR3: TGTGCCAGCAGCTGGAGGGCAGATACGCAGTATTTT.

The rearrangement uses TRBV19 and TRBJ2-3, with 7 bases that match TRBD2. CDR3 length: 12 amino acids. Germline CDR1 LNHDA, CDR2 SQIVND (reference sequence). With 3 bases clipped from V and 6 bases from J, the junction kept 0 bases outside the gene matches. The CDR3 bases are TGTGCCAGTAGTATGGGGGGGGATACGCAGTATTTT. It yields the protein CASSMGGDTQYF.

In its sample, this clone is medium-sized (0.01 to 0.1%). The chain employs TRBV9 and TRBJ2-7; the match to TRBD1 covers 7 bases. CDR3 length: 16 residues. CDR1 is SGDLS and CDR2 is YYNGEE in the germline V gene. V lost 0 bases to trimming and J lost 1 base; unmatched junction nucleotides: 7. This CDR3 is CASSVGPGGPSYEQYF. The CDR3 region has the DNA TGTGCCAGCAGCGTAGGACCAGGGGGTCCTTCCTACGAGCAGTACTTC. The full variable domain, its missing parts supplied by reference TRBV9 and TRBJ2-7, is DSGVTQTPKHLITATGQRVTLRCSPRSGDLSVYWYQQSLDQGLQFLIQYYNGEERAKGNILERFSAQQFPDLHSELNLSSLELGDSALYFCASSVGPGGPSYEQYFGPGTRLTVT.

The chain uses TRBV6-1 and TRBJ1-2, with 7 bases matching TRBD1. Germline V gene lookup returns CDR1 MNHNS and CDR2 SASEGT. Trimming took 1 base from V and 6 from J; bases not matched to a gene: 8. The CDR3 has 15 amino acids. CDR3 bases: TGTGCCAGCAGTGAAGAAAGGGGGCAATTGGATGGCTACACCTTC. It codes for CASSEERGQLDGYTF.

This chain joins TRBV19 and TRBJ1-6, with 7 bases identical to TRBD1. The CDR3 runs 16 residues. V dropped 4 bases and J dropped 8; count of bases not matched to a gene: 11. The germline gives CDR1 LNHDA, CDR2 SQIVND (reference sequence). In DNA form, the CDR3 reads TGTGCCAGTAGTACTCGGGACAGCACCATCGATTCACCCCTCCACTTT. Its translation: CASSTRDSTIDSPLHF.

This chain uses TRBV11-2 with TRBJ1-5; D uncertain. V gave up 2 bases and J gave up 7 bases, with 12 bases separating them. Germline lookup yields CDR1 SGHAT and CDR2 FQNNGV. The CDR3 loop spans 14 amino acids. CDR3 in amino acids: CASSLSLGDQPQHF. The CDR3 DNA follows: TGTGCCAGCAGCTTATCCTTGGGAGACCAGCCCCAGCATTTT.

The rearrangement joins TRBV27 to TRBJ2-4; 9 bases are shared with TRBD1. The CDR3 sequence is 15 residues long. The germline V gene encodes CDR1 MNHEY and CDR2 SMNVEV (reference sequence). V was clipped by 5 bases and J by 3 bases; unmatched bases: 5. CDR3 region: CASSRDRVDKNIQYF. CDR3 nucleotides: TGTGCCAGCAGTCGGGACAGGGTTGACAAAAACATTCAGTACTTC.

The chain combines TRBV5-1 with TRBJ2-3; D unclear. The CDR3 has 14 residues. Germline-derived CDR1 and CDR2 are SGHRS and YFSETQ. Trimming stripped 3 bases from V and 0 bases from J, with 8 bases between. The DNA for the CDR3 is TGCGCCAGCAGCTCGTCCACTAGCACAGATACGCAGTATTTT. This codes for CASSSSTSTDTQYF.

In this sample, this clone turned up a few times. The chain couples TRBV5-4 to TRBJ1-6; D might be TRBD1 (5 bases). The CDR3 spans 14 residues. V was clipped by 4 bases and J by 7 bases, with 12 bases between them. Germline loops: CDR1 SGHNT, CDR2 YYREEE (reference sequence). In nucleotides, the CDR3 is TGTGCCAGCAGCGGGGGGATGCAGAATTCACCCCTCCACTTT. Protein sequence: CASSGGMQNSPLHF.

V gene TRBV5-5 combines with J gene TRBJ2-3, with D possibly matching TRBD1 (5 bases). Germline CDR1 is SGHKS and CDR2 is YYEKEE (reference sequence). V was trimmed by 1 base and J by 2 bases, leaving 11 bases between them. The CDR3 is 15 amino acids. Here the CDR3 reads CASSLFQGNTDTQYF. The CDR3, as DNA: TGTGCCAGCAGCTTGTTCCAGGGAAACACAGATACGCAGTATTTT.

The table lists this clone with a few counts. This chain joins TRBV11-3 and TRBJ2-3; perhaps TRBD2 as D (5 bases). V was trimmed by 3 bases and J by 2 bases, leaving 12 bases between them. The CDR3 extends over 15 amino acids. Germline CDR1 is SGHNT and CDR2 is YENEEA. In DNA form, the CDR3 reads TGTGCCAGCAGCTTTACAGCGGCCTCCACAGATACGCAGTATTTT. This translates into CASSFTAASTDTQYF.

The rearrangement links TRBV6-5 to TRBJ2-1, with D perhaps matching TRBD2 (6 bases). This CDR3 contains 14 residues. The ends were cut back, 7 bases at V and 2 bases at J, with 12 bases in the middle. Germline CDR1 and CDR2: MNHEY and SVGAGI. The CDR3 reads CASKGIAAYNEQFF. The CDR3 DNA sequence: TGTGCCAGCAAGGGAATAGCGGCCTACAATGAGCAGTTCTTC.

This chain links TRBV7-9 with TRBJ2-7, with TRBD2 as a possible D gene (6 bases). Germline CDR1 is SEHNR and CDR2 is FQNEAQ (reference sequence). The V and J ends lost 5 bases and 2 bases respectively, with 16 bases between them. This CDR3 has 15 amino acids. CDR3 bases: TGTGCCAGCAGCCCTAGGGCGGCGGGGACCTACGAGCAGTACTTC. This sequence encodes CASSPRAAGTYEQYF. Full variable domain (remainder filled in from reference TRBV7-9 and TRBJ2-7): DTGVSQNPRHKITKRGQNVTFRCDPISEHNRLYWYRQTLGQGPEFLTYFQNEAQLEKSRLLSDRFSAERPKGSFSTLEIQRTEQGDSAMYLCASSPRAAGTYEQYFGPGTRLTVT.

V gene TRBV7-8 combines with J gene TRBJ2-1; maybe TRBD2 (8 bases). V dropped 5 bases and J dropped 8 bases, with 25 bases sitting between them. This CDR3 spans 17 amino acids. Germline V gives CDR1 SGHVS, CDR2 FQNEAQ. CDR3 residues: CASSPPRGSGSMDEQFF. CDR3 in DNA: TGTGCCAGCAGCCCCCCCAGGGGGAGCGGGAGTATGGATGAGCAGTTCTTC.

In this sample, this clone turned up a few times. V usage is TRBV5-8 and J usage is TRBJ1-4; the D is unclear. Trimming removed 4 bases at V and 8 bases at J, with 9 bases between. Per the germline V gene, CDR1 is SGHTS and CDR2 is YDEGEE. CDR3 length equals 12 residues. For the CDR3, the DNA is TGTGCCAGCAGCCCGCGCTTCGAAAAACTGTTTTTT. This translates into CASSPRFEKLFF.

The chain carries TRBV5-4 and TRBJ2-7; 7 nucleotides agree with TRBD2. V shed 0 bases, J shed 0 bases, and the junction held 15 bases outside the gene matches. Germline-derived CDR1 and CDR2 are SGHNT and YYREEE (reference sequence). CDR3 size: 19 residues. In DNA form, the CDR3 reads TGTGCCAGCAGCTTGGGTTGGGGCGGGGGTTATTACACCTCCTACGAGCAGTACTTC. Translating gives CASSLGWGGGYYTSYEQYF.

The V call is TRBV30, the J call TRBJ2-5; no clear D gene. The CDR3 sequence is 13 residues long. The V and J ends lost 2 bases and 2 bases respectively, with 9 bases between them. Germline CDR1 reads GTSNPN; CDR2 reads SVGIG (reference sequence). The CDR3 is CAWSKNSQETQYF. For the CDR3, the DNA is TGTGCCTGGAGTAAGAACTCTCAAGAGACCCAGTACTTC.

This clone was picked up one time. The rearrangement links TRBV3-1 (or the pseudogene TRBV3-2) to TRBJ1-3; 8 bases are a match to TRBD1. The germline V gene has CDR1 LGHDT and CDR2 YNNKEL (reference sequence). The CDR3 extends over 15 amino acids. Trimming at V came to 3 bases and at J to 4 bases, leaving 5 bases not matched to a gene. The CDR3 protein is CASSQGDRNGNTIYF. In DNA, the CDR3 is TGTGCCAGCAGCCAGGGGGACAGGAACGGAAACACCATATATTTT.

This clone has more than one count but fewer than ten. This sequence joins TRBV7-2 and TRBJ1-1; D gene uncertain. The CDR3 contains 14 residues. CDR1 and CDR2 (germline): SGHTA, FQGNSA. Trimming removed 5 bases at V and 4 bases at J, with 14 bases between. The CDR3 DNA sequence: TGTGCCAGCAGCCCTCGGGAAGCGGGCACTGAAGCTTTCTTT. Amino acid sequence: CASSPREAGTEAFF.

The chain uses TRBV13 and TRBJ2-5; 7 nucleotides line up with TRBD2. The V and J ends lost 3 bases and 2 bases, in that order; junction bases with no gene match: 3. This CDR3 has 14 amino acids. Germline V gives CDR1 PRHDT, CDR2 FYEKMQ (reference sequence). The CDR3 nucleotides are TGTGCCAGCAGCTTCGAGCGGGATCAAGAGACCCAGTACTTC. Its protein is CASSFERDQETQYF.

This clone was counted between two and nine times. This chain links TRBV4-2 with TRBJ2-7; 16 bases are shared with TRBD2. This CDR3 contains 18 residues. Losses at the gene ends were 1 base for V and 4 bases for J; bases not matched to a gene: 7. CDR1 and CDR2 from the germline V gene are LGHNA and YNFKEQ. CDR3 region: CASSQVRGTSGRAYEQYF. The CDR3 nucleotides are TGTGCCAGCAGCCAAGTTCGCGGGACTAGCGGGAGGGCGTACGAGCAGTACTTC.

The chain couples TRBV11-2 to TRBJ2-7; 9 bases are a match to TRBD1. Trimming cost V 2 bases and J 6 bases; bases outside gene matches: 8. This CDR3 is built from 15 residues. Germline loops: CDR1 SGHAT, CDR2 FQNNGV. The CDR3 reads CASSLPTGGFSEQYF. In DNA form, the CDR3 reads TGTGCCAGCAGCTTACCGACAGGGGGGTTTTCCGAGCAGTACTTC.

This chain joins TRBV2 and TRBJ2-5; 8 positions agree with TRBD2. The junction had 5 bases not matched to a gene; V was cut back by 4 bases and J by 1 base. CDR1 and CDR2 (germline): SNHLY, FYNNEI. This CDR3 is 15 amino acids long. The CDR3 nucleotides read TGTGCCAGCAGTGTAGCCAGCGGGGGCCAAGAGACCCAGTACTTC. Residues: CASSVASGGQETQYF.

The J gene is TRBJ2-7, the V gene TRBV5-1, with 7 bases identical to TRBD2. Germline V CDR1 and CDR2: SGHRS, YFSETQ. There are 13 residues in the CDR3. Trimming at V came to 0 bases and at J to 3 bases, leaving 0 bases not matched to a gene. Here the CDR3 reads CASSLERDYEQYF. The CDR3 coding sequence is TGCGCCAGCAGCTTGGAGCGGGACTACGAGCAGTACTTC. Complete variable domain (other parts from reference TRBV5-1 and TRBJ2-7): KAGVTQTPRYLIKTRGQQVTLSCSPISGHRSVSWYQQTPGQGLQFLFEYFSETQRNKGNFPGRFSGRQFSNSRSEMNVSTLELGDSALYLCASSLERDYEQYFGPGTRLTVT.

V usage is TRBV29-1 and J usage is TRBJ2-1; D ambiguous. Deletions cut 4 bases from V and 6 bases from J, with 13 bases between. Germline loops: CDR1 SQVTM, CDR2 ANQGSEA. This CDR3 spans 13 amino acids. The CDR3 DNA reads as TGCAGCGTTGGCCAGAACCGTCGCAATGAGCAGTTCTTC. This codes for CSVGQNRRNEQFF.